A single sample gave rise to the 32 T cell receptor beta chains below, sequenced in a study of T cell changes during pregnancy in multiple sclerosis (dated by TCRdb to between 2019 and 2020). Receptors were amplified or captured by the immunoSEQ multiplex PCR assay. The clones in this table, taken by TCRdb from immuneACCESS, are in-frame only. Not every clone is retained; where verified, under half of the shortfall comes from an unresolved V gene, and the cause of the rest is unknown. In this sample the table shows tens of thousands of clones, over 70% of which occur a single time. Of the sample, roughly 5.6% falls within the top ten clones. The specimen comprised peripheral blood, sampled in the first trimester of pregnancy. The receptors were gathered from a female donor in good health, enrolled as a control in a pregnancy study.

V is TRBV4-2 and J is TRBJ1-3; 7 bases map to TRBD1. There are 17 residues in the CDR3. J was trimmed by 0 bases and V by 1 base; bases with no gene match: 6. Germline values: CDR1 LGHNA, CDR2 YNFKEQ. The CDR3, as DNA: TGTGCCAGCAGCCAAGCCCGACAGGGCTTCTCTGGAAACACCATATATTTT. Translating gives CASSQARQGFSGNTIYF.

The chain links TRBV9 to TRBJ2-7; possibly TRBD2 for D (7 bases). Germline CDR1 SGDLS, CDR2 YYNGEE. The CDR3 covers 18 residues. Between the trimmed V and J ends, which lost 4 bases and 6 bases, there was a span of 29 bases. The CDR3 region is CASSPREGGGSRLREQYF. The CDR3 region has the DNA TGTGCCAGCAGCCCACGAGAAGGGGGGGGGTCGCGACTCCGCGAGCAGTACTTC.

The chain employs TRBV9 and TRBJ2-5; the D gene is possibly TRBD2 (6 bases). There are 14 residues in the CDR3. Germline CDR1 reads SGDLS; CDR2 reads YYNGEE. The ends were cut back, 0 bases at V and 5 bases at J, with 11 bases in the middle. The CDR3 protein is CASSVAGGWETQYF. In DNA form, the CDR3 reads TGTGCCAGCAGCGTAGCAGGAGGGTGGGAGACCCAGTACTTC.

CDR3 sequence reads: CASSQTSSGNTIYF. As DNA, the CDR3 is TGTGCCAGCTCTCAGACAAGCTCTGGAAACACCATATATTTT. The genes are TRBV18 and TRBJ1-3; D ambiguous. The V end was cut by 6 bases, the J end by 0 bases, with 9 bases between. The germline V gene encodes CDR1 KGHSH and CDR2 LQKENI. The CDR3 has 14 residues.

V gene TRBV4-2 combines with J gene TRBJ2-1; possible D gene TRBD1, 5 bases. The germline CDR1 and CDR2 sequences are LGHNA and YNFKEQ. The CDR3 has 14 amino acids. The germline V and J ends were trimmed by 6 bases and 7 bases, with 16 bases remaining between them. This CDR3 reads CASSLRGSENEQFF. As DNA, the CDR3 is TGTGCCAGCAGTCTTAGGGGATCTGAAAATGAGCAGTTCTTC.

The DNA of the CDR3 is TGTGCCAGCAGCTTAACGGGGGGGCGAAGTACCGGGGAGCTGTTTTTT. Its translation: CASSLTGGRSTGELFF. V and J are TRBV7-3 and TRBJ2-2; TRBD2 might be the D (7 bases). Germline V gene sequence: CDR1 SGHTA, CDR2 FQGTGA. The V gene lost 0 bases and the J gene lost 5 bases, with 13 bases spanning the gap. The CDR3 totals 16 residues.

The J gene is TRBJ2-7, the V gene TRBV10-3, with 14 nucleotides matching TRBD2. Germline CDR1 reads ENHRY; CDR2 reads SYGVKD. V shed 6 bases, J shed 3 bases, and the junction held 1 base outside the gene matches. The CDR3 runs 14 residues. CDR3 DNA sequence: TGTGCCATCAGCGGGACTAGCGGGAGCTACGAGCAGTACTTC. It translates to CAISGTSGSYEQYF.

This clone has only one observation. The chain joins TRBV7-9 to TRBJ2-7; D is uncertain. CDR1 and CDR2 (germline): SEHNR, FQNEAQ (reference sequence). Trimming left V 0 bases short and J 7 bases short, with 10 bases between. The CDR3 covers 13 residues. CDR3 DNA: TGTGCCAGCAGCTTAGCGAGGTCCGGGGAGCAGTACTTC. Its translation: CASSLARSGEQYF.

The chain links TRBV11-2 to TRBJ2-1, with 7 bases aligning to TRBD1. CDR3 length equals 13 residues. Germline V gives CDR1 SGHAT, CDR2 FQNNGV. J was trimmed by 4 bases and V by 5 bases; bases with no gene match: 2. The CDR3 coding sequence is TGTGCCAGCAGCCAGGGACAGTACAATGAGCAGTTCTTC. It specifies CASSQGQYNEQFF.

This chain joins TRBV19 and TRBJ2-7, with 7 bases fitting TRBD1. Looked up from germline, CDR1 is LNHDA and CDR2 is SQIVND (reference sequence). The CDR3 is 15 residues long. V lost 5 bases, J lost 2 bases, and 9 bases stayed unmatched. The CDR3 DNA follows: TGTGCCAGTAGTCCCCGGGACAGACCCCCCTACGAGCAGTACTTC. It yields the protein CASSPRDRPPYEQYF.

CDR3 sequence: CASTQGESDEQYF. CDR3 DNA sequence: TGTGCCAGCACCCAGGGGGAGTCGGACGAGCAGTACTTC. The rearrangement uses TRBV6-1 and TRBJ2-7; TRBD1 matches 7 bases. Germline-derived CDR1 and CDR2 are MNHNS and SASEGT. The CDR3 is made up of 13 amino acids. J lost 5 bases, V lost 7 bases, and 8 bases had no gene match.

V is TRBV2 and J is TRBJ1-2; 10 bases are a match to TRBD1. V lost 4 bases and J lost 8; bases outside the gene matches: 7. The CDR3 has 14 residues. Germline V gene sequence: CDR1 SNHLY, CDR2 FYNNEI. This chain's CDR3 is CASSGDGTGEGYTF. The CDR3 DNA reads as TGTGCCAGCAGTGGAGACGGGACAGGGGAAGGCTACACCTTC.

A few counts support this clone. DNA for the CDR3: TGTGCCAGTAGCTTGGACAGGAACTACGAGCAGTACTTC. Amino acid sequence: CASSLDRNYEQYF. The chain is built from TRBV19 and TRBJ2-7; 7 bases match TRBD1. The germline CDR1 and CDR2 sequences are LNHDA and SQIVND (reference sequence). CDR3 length: 13 amino acids. Trimming took 6 bases from V and 3 from J; bases not matched to a gene: 5. Full variable domain (missing parts from reference TRBV19 and TRBJ2-7): DGGITQSPKYLFRKEGQNVTLSCEQNLNHDAMYWYRQDPGQGLRLIYYSQIVNDFQKGDIAEGYSVSREKKESFPLTVTSAQKNPTAFYLCASSLDRNYEQYFGPGTRLTVT.

This sequence joins TRBV28 and TRBJ2-7; 11 nucleotides match TRBD1. V lost 5 bases and J lost 2; bases outside the gene matches: 8. This CDR3 spans 16 amino acids. The germline gives CDR1 MDHEN, CDR2 SYDVKM. DNA of the CDR3: TGTGCCAGCAGTGGGTCCGGACAGGGGGCTGCCTACGAGCAGTACTTC. Protein product: CASSGSGQGAAYEQYF.

The CDR3 is CASSRSDRATYEQYF. As DNA, the CDR3 is TGTGCCAGCAGCCGAAGCGACAGGGCGACCTACGAGCAGTACTTC. The rearrangement links TRBV28 to TRBJ2-7; TRBD1 agrees at 7 bases. Trimming cost V 6 bases and J 2 bases; bases outside gene matches: 10. CDR1 is MDHEN and CDR2 is SYDVKM in the germline V gene. This CDR3 is built from 15 residues.

The chain is built from TRBV10-3 and TRBJ2-1; 9 bases map to TRBD1. J lost 8 bases, V lost 6 bases, and 11 bases had no gene match. This CDR3 contains 15 residues. Germline CDR1 is ENHRY and CDR2 is SYGVKD. Here the CDR3 reads CAISPGQGLSDEQFF. CDR3 sequence (DNA): TGTGCCATCAGCCCTGGACAGGGGTTGAGCGATGAGCAGTTCTTC.

In its sample, this clone was seen once. V usage is TRBV5-1 and J usage is TRBJ1-1, with 11 nucleotides matching TRBD1. From germline, CDR1 is SGHRS and CDR2 YFSETQ. Trimming cost V 1 base and J 5 bases; bases outside gene matches: 4. This CDR3 region has 15 residues. In DNA, the CDR3 is TGCGCCAGCAGCTTGTGGACAGGGGGCCCTACTGAAGCTTTCTTT. Encoded protein: CASSLWTGGPTEAFF.

The gene calls are TRBV7-9 and TRBJ2-7, with 8 bases fitting TRBD1. The germline V gene has CDR1 SEHNR and CDR2 FQNEAQ (reference sequence). This CDR3 has 13 amino acids. J lost 3 bases, V lost 5 bases, and 3 bases had no gene match. CDR3 amino acids: CASSGGQGYEQYF. The CDR3 nucleotides read TGTGCCAGCAGCGGCGGACAGGGCTACGAGCAGTACTTC.

V usage is TRBV27 and J usage is TRBJ1-2, with TRBD1 matching 9 bases. This CDR3 contains 15 residues. Losses at the gene ends were 5 bases for V and 4 bases for J; bases not matched to a gene: 8. The germline V gene encodes CDR1 MNHEY and CDR2 SMNVEV (reference sequence). The DNA for the CDR3 is TGTGCCAGCAGTCCCTTACCGACAGGGGGCTATGGCTACACCTTC. Its protein is CASSPLPTGGYGYTF.

This sequence joins TRBV7-6 and TRBJ2-1; no definite D call. The CDR3 runs to 16 residues. V was trimmed by 1 base and J by 2 bases, leaving 12 bases between them. Per the germline V gene, CDR1 is SGHVS and CDR2 is FNYEAQ. The CDR3 spells CASSLEARLTYNEQFF. In nucleotides, the CDR3 is TGTGCCAGCAGCTTAGAGGCCAGGCTAACCTACAATGAGCAGTTCTTC.

The chain combines TRBV7-9 with TRBJ2-7; TRBD1 is a possible D gene (6 bases). CDR3 length: 15 amino acids. Germline values: CDR1 SEHNR, CDR2 FQNEAQ (reference sequence). Between the trimmed V and J ends, which lost 5 bases and 5 bases, there was a span of 19 bases. The CDR3 loop is CASSAPDRPTDEQYF. The CDR3 DNA follows: TGTGCCAGCAGCGCCCCGGACAGACCTACCGACGAGCAGTACTTC.

The rearrangement uses TRBV7-3 and TRBJ1-6; the match to TRBD1 covers 9 bases. Trimming cost V 4 bases and J 9 bases; bases outside gene matches: 7. The V gene's germline CDR1 is SGHTA and CDR2 FQGTGA. The CDR3 totals 15 residues. The CDR3: CASSSAGTGISPLHF. CDR3 DNA: TGTGCCAGCAGCTCAGCCGGGACAGGGATTTCACCCCTCCACTTT. Looking up the rest from reference TRBV7-3 and TRBJ1-6 gives the full variable domain: GAGVSQTPSNKVTEKGKYVELRCDPISGHTALYWYRQSLGQGPEFLIYFQGTGAADDSGLPNDRFFAVRPEGSVSTLKIQRTERGDSAVYLCASSSAGTGISPLHFGNGTRLTVT.

The J gene is TRBJ2-7, the V gene TRBV5-6; TRBD1 aligns across 8 bases. The CDR3 is 15 amino acids. With V trimmed by 1 base and J by 0 bases, 3 bases remained unmatched. The germline CDR1 and CDR2 sequences are SGHDT and YYEEEE. The CDR3: CASSLRDRLSYEQYF. The CDR3 bases are TGTGCCAGCAGCTTGAGGGACAGGCTCTCCTACGAGCAGTACTTC.

This chain joins TRBV7-9 and TRBJ2-1, with 10 nucleotides matching TRBD1. The CDR3 sequence is 15 residues long. Trimming removed 4 bases from V and 9 bases from J; junction bases left unmatched: 9. From germline, CDR1 is SEHNR and CDR2 FQNEAQ (reference sequence). The CDR3 is CASSSRQGAVSEQFF. In nucleotides, the CDR3 is TGTGCCAGCAGCTCCCGACAGGGGGCGGTCAGTGAGCAGTTCTTC.

With respect to this clone: The junction departs from the called germline gene at one end, perhaps through a read error. The chain employs TRBV10-3 and TRBJ1-1, with unresolved D. CDR1 and CDR2 from the germline V gene are ENHRY and SYGVKD. The length of the CDR3 is 12 residues. Written as DNA, the CDR3 is TGTGCCACCAGTCCTATGAACACTGAAGCTTTCTTT. Protein sequence: CATSPMNTEAFF.

CDR3 amino acids: CASSYPFRGNKQFF. CDR3 bases: TGTGCCAGCAGTTACCCCTTCAGGGGGAATAAGCAGTTCTTC. The V and J genes are TRBV6-5 and TRBJ2-1, with 7 bases lining up with TRBD1. Germline V gives CDR1 MNHEY, CDR2 SVGAGI. The length of the CDR3 is 14 residues. V was clipped by 2 bases and J by 11 bases; unmatched bases: 9.

V usage is TRBV6-1 and J usage is TRBJ2-7, with TRBD1 identical over 10 bases. This CDR3 contains 14 residues. The V and J ends lost 5 bases and 5 bases, in that order; junction bases with no gene match: 6. The germline V gene has CDR1 MNHNS and CDR2 SASEGT. The CDR3 is CASSISGTGDEQYF. CDR3 DNA sequence: TGTGCCAGCAGTATATCCGGGACAGGGGACGAGCAGTACTTC.

This chain joins TRBV27 and TRBJ2-7; 7 bases are a match to TRBD2. CDR3 size: 14 residues. J was trimmed by 1 base and V by 7 bases; bases with no gene match: 7. Looked up from germline, CDR1 is MNHEY and CDR2 is SMNVEV (reference sequence). The CDR3 DNA follows: TGTGCCAGCATGGGGTGGGGGGGGTCCTACGAGCAGTACTTC. It specifies CASMGWGGSYEQYF.

This clone was counted once. The CDR3 spells CASSIQGAGNTIYF. The CDR3 region has the DNA TGTGCCAGTAGTATTCAAGGGGCTGGAAACACCATATATTTT. V usage is TRBV19 and J usage is TRBJ1-3; D may be TRBD1 (5 bases). The CDR3 contains 14 residues. In germline, CDR1 is LNHDA, CDR2 SQIVND (reference sequence). Trimming left V 3 bases short and J 2 bases short, with 8 bases between. Full variable domain (missing parts from reference TRBV19 and TRBJ1-3): DGGITQSPKYLFRKEGQNVTLSCEQNLNHDAMYWYRQDPGQGLRLIYYSQIVNDFQKGDIAEGYSVSREKKESFPLTVTSAQKNPTAFYLCASSIQGAGNTIYFGEGSWLTVV.

This chain connects TRBV9 to TRBJ2-3; tentatively, D is TRBD2 (5 bases). There are 16 residues in the CDR3. Trimming removed 6 bases from V and 0 bases from J, with 17 bases in between. CDR1 and CDR2 from the germline V gene are SGDLS and YYNGEE. Here the CDR3 DNA reads TGTGCCAGCACCCGGGGAGTTGACCCTAGCACAGATACGCAGTATTTT. It specifies CASTRGVDPSTDTQYF.

The genes are TRBV27 and TRBJ1-3, with 8 bases identical to TRBD1. The germline V gene encodes CDR1 MNHEY and CDR2 SMNVEV (reference sequence). The CDR3 runs to 14 residues. The V segment lost 5 bases and the J segment 2 bases; nucleotides outside the gene matches: 2. The CDR3 loop reads CASSKQGAGNTIYF. For the CDR3, the DNA is TGTGCCAGCAGTAAACAGGGGGCTGGAAACACCATATATTTT.

The CDR3 bases are TGTGCCAGCTGTAGATGGAGCGGGAGCAGACCCGAGCAGTACTTC. This sequence encodes CASCRWSGSRPEQYF. J is TRBJ2-7 and V is TRBV28; 8 nucleotides agree with TRBD2. With 8 bases clipped from V and 6 bases from J, the junction kept 15 bases outside the gene matches. The CDR3 has 15 residues. Germline V gene data show CDR1 as MDHEN and CDR2 as SYDVKM.